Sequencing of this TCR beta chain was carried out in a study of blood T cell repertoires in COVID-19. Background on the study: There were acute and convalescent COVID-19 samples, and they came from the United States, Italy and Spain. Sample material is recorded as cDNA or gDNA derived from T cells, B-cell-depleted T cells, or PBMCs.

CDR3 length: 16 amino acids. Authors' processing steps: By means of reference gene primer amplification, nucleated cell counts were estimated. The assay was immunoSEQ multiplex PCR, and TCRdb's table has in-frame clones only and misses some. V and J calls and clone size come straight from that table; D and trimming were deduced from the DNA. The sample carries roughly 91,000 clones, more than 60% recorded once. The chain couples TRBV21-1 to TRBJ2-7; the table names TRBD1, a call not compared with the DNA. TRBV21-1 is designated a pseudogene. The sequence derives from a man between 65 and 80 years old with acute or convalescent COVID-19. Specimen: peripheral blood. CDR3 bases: TGTGCCAGCAGCAAAGAAGTCAGAGGGGGACGCTACGAGCAGTACGTC. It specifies CASSKEVRGGRYEQYV.